Each of the 17 T cell receptor beta chains below was sequenced from the same sample in a study of blood T cell repertoires in COVID-19. Generated by immunoSEQ multiplex PCR, the TCRdb table keeps only in-frame clones and is missing some. The sample consists of approximately 190,000 clones, 84% of them appearing once. Sequencing was carried out using peripheral blood. The source is a human donor in a cohort sampled during active COVID-19.

The rearrangement uses TRBV9 and TRBJ2-2, with TRBD2 identical over 7 bases. V was pared by 2 bases and J by 1 base, with 5 bases of the junction left unmatched. The germline V gene has CDR1 SGDLS and CDR2 YYNGEE. The CDR3 runs to 16 residues. CDR3 coding DNA: TGTGCCAGCAGCGTCCGCTGGGGGGGGAACACCGGGGAGCTGTTTTTT. Residues: CASSVRWGGNTGELFF.

The chain recombines TRBV5-3 with TRBJ1-4; TRBD1 might be the D (6 bases). TRBV5-3 is filed as an ORF, its function uncertain. V was pared by 0 bases and J by 8 bases, with 26 bases between. CDR3 length: 19 amino acids. CDR3 bases: TGTGCCAGAAGCTTGGTTCAGGGGCCCGGCAACCCCGGCTTAGAAAAACTGTTTTTT. This gives the protein CARSLVQGPGNPGLEKLFF.

The rearrangement links TRBV6-5 to TRBJ1-1; D is ambiguous. Trimming cost V 6 bases and J 8 bases, with 19 bases left between them. The germline gives CDR1 MNHEY, CDR2 SVGAGI. The CDR3 is made up of 14 amino acids. In DNA form, the CDR3 reads TGTGCCAGCAGAACTACCCGTTCGGCACCGGAAGCTTTCTTT. Translated: CASRTTRSAPEAFF.

The V and J genes are TRBV10-1 and TRBJ2-2; the match to TRBD2 covers 11 bases. The trim removed 4 bases at V and 5 bases at J, leaving 6 bases unmatched. The CDR3 is made up of 16 amino acids. Germline lookup yields CDR1 WNHNN and CDR2 SYGVQD (reference sequence). The CDR3 sequence: CASSAQTSGATGELFF. The CDR3 nucleotides are TGCGCCAGCAGTGCACAGACTAGCGGGGCAACCGGGGAGCTGTTTTTT.

This chain links TRBV5-4 with TRBJ2-1; 7 positions match TRBD2. The V and J ends lost 7 bases and 2 bases, in that order; junction bases with no gene match: 12. This CDR3 comprises 16 residues. Looked up from germline, CDR1 is SGHNT and CDR2 is YYREEE (reference sequence). In DNA, the CDR3 is TGTGCCAGCCGGGAGGTGTTTGCGGGACCCTACAATGAGCAGTTCTTC. Translating gives CASREVFAGPYNEQFF.

The chain employs TRBV9 and TRBJ1-1; no clear D gene. Germline lookup yields CDR1 SGDLS and CDR2 YYNGEE. Trimming took 3 bases from V and 3 from J, leaving 9 bases between them. This CDR3 has 13 residues. The CDR3 loop is CASSAMADTEAFF. In nucleotides, the CDR3 is TGTGCCAGCAGCGCGATGGCGGACACTGAAGCTTTCTTT.

The V call is TRBV9, the J call TRBJ1-5, with TRBD1 identical over 7 bases. Germline V gives CDR1 SGDLS, CDR2 YYNGEE. J lost 0 bases, V lost 3 bases, and 3 bases had no gene match. The CDR3 spans 15 residues. The CDR3 region is CASSEGANSNQPQHF. CDR3 nucleotide sequence: TGTGCCAGCAGCGAGGGGGCTAATAGCAATCAGCCCCAGCATTTT.

This clone appeared a single time. This chain uses TRBV15 with TRBJ2-1, with TRBD2 matching over 7 bases. Germline CDR1 and CDR2: LNHNV and YYDKDF (reference sequence). The V segment lost 2 bases and the J segment 9 bases; nucleotides outside the gene matches: 13. The CDR3 spans 16 residues. As DNA, the CDR3 is TGTGCCACCAGCAGACCCAGGGTGATAGCGGGTACTGAGCAGTTCTTC. This gives the protein CATSRPRVIAGTEQFF.

This rearrangement joins TRBV6-2 or TRBV6-3 to TRBJ2-2; 7 bases map to TRBD2. Germline assignment: CDR1 MNHEY and CDR2 SVGEGT. The CDR3 sequence is 15 residues long. J gave up 4 bases and V 5 bases, and 7 bases lay outside the gene matches. In DNA, the CDR3 is TGTGCCAGCAGTAAAGCGGGACTAACCACCGGGGAGCTGTTTTTT. Translation: CASSKAGLTTGELFF.

The chain recombines TRBV7-8 with TRBJ2-7, with D tentatively TRBD2 (6 bases). Trimming shortened V by 5 bases and J by 3 bases, and 20 bases separated the two germline ends. Germline CDR1 reads SGHVS; CDR2 reads FQNEAQ. The CDR3 consists of 16 residues. CDR3 sequence: CASSPREEGTGYEQYV. The CDR3, as DNA: TGTGCCAGCAGCCCGAGGGAGGAGGGCACTGGCTACGAGCAGTACGTC.

The chain uses TRBV19 and TRBJ2-1; D is unresolved. Trimming stripped 5 bases from V and 4 bases from J, with 6 bases between. Germline values: CDR1 LNHDA, CDR2 SQIVND (reference sequence). CDR3 length: 12 residues. CDR3 sequence reads: CASSADYNEQFF. The DNA for the CDR3 is TGTGCCAGTAGTGCAGATTACAATGAGCAGTTCTTC.

This chain connects TRBV5-1 to TRBJ2-7; the D is unclear. The CDR3 has 12 amino acids. Trimming removed 5 bases at V and 4 bases at J, with 10 bases between. Per the germline V gene, CDR1 is SGHRS and CDR2 is YFSETQ. CDR3 in DNA: TGCGCCAGCAGGTTGCACGGGTACGAGCAGTACTTC. Translation: CASRLHGYEQYF.

The chain joins TRBV6-1 to TRBJ1-5; D ambiguous. V was pared by 3 bases and J by 2 bases, with 14 bases between. The CDR3 is made up of 16 amino acids. The V gene's germline CDR1 is MNHNS and CDR2 SASEGT. The CDR3 DNA reads as TGTGCCAGCAGTGAGACGAGGTGGGTGGGCAATCAGCCCCAGCATTTT. Translation: CASSETRWVGNQPQHF.

In its sample, this clone was seen a few times. The chain uses TRBV6-5 and TRBJ2-7; D is possibly TRBD1 (6 bases). There are 12 residues in the CDR3. CDR1 is MNHEY and CDR2 is SVGAGI in the germline V gene. Trimming cost V 6 bases and J 6 bases, with 12 bases left between them. The DNA of the CDR3 is TGTGCCAGCAGCGCTACAGGGTCCGAGCAGTACGTC. It is translated as CASSATGSEQYV.

In DNA, the CDR3 is TGTGCCTGGAGTCTTACAGAATATCAGCCCCAGCATTTT. Translation: CAWSLTEYQPQHF. V and J are TRBV30 and TRBJ1-5, with unresolved D. The V end lost 2 bases, the J end lost 5 bases, and 10 bases lay between the germline ends. The CDR3 sequence is 13 residues long. Germline CDR1 GTSNPN, CDR2 SVGIG (reference sequence).

In its sample, this clone was seen a few times. The V and J genes are TRBV5-1 and TRBJ2-7, with 8 bases that match TRBD1. The CDR3 sequence is 18 residues long. The germline V gene has CDR1 SGHRS and CDR2 YFSETQ. V trimming: 0 bases; J trimming: 0 bases; junction bases outside the gene matches: 11. CDR3 nucleotides: TGCGCCAGCAGCTTGGGGGGGCCCTCCGGGACAGGCTCCTACGAGCAGTACTTC. Its translation: CASSLGGPSGTGSYEQYF.

This chain joins TRBV5-1 and TRBJ2-5; D possibly corresponds to TRBD2 (6 bases). V dropped 0 bases and J dropped 5 bases, with 14 bases sitting between them. The CDR3 has 15 residues. Germline values: CDR1 SGHRS, CDR2 YFSETQ. CDR3 sequence: CASSLAGIGGETQYF. In DNA, the CDR3 is TGCGCCAGCAGCTTGGCAGGGATAGGAGGGGAGACCCAGTACTTC.